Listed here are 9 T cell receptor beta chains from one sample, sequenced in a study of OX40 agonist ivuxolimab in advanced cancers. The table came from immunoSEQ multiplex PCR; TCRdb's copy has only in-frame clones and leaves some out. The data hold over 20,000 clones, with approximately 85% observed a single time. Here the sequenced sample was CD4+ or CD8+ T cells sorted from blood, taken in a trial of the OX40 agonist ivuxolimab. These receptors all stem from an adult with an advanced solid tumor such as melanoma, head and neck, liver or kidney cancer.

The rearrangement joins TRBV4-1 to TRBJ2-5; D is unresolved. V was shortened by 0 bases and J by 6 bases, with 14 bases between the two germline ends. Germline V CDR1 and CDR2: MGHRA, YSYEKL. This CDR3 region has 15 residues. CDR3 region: CASSQEVSRGKTQYF. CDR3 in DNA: TGCGCCAGCAGCCAAGAGGTCTCGCGTGGAAAGACCCAGTACTTC.

The CDR3, as DNA: TGTGCCTGGAGTAAGGAGGGGGCTAACGCTGAAGCTTTCTTT. It translates to CAWSKEGANAEAFF. V is TRBV30 and J is TRBJ1-1, with TRBD1 matching over 7 bases. Germline V gene data show CDR1 as GTSNPN and CDR2 as SVGIG (reference sequence). The CDR3 consists of 14 residues. V lost 2 bases, J lost 6 bases, and 9 bases stayed unmatched.

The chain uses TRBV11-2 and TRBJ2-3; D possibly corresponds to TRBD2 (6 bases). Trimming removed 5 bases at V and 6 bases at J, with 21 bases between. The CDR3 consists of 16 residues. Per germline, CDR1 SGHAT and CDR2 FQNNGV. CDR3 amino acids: CASSPAGLTAGDTQYF. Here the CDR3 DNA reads TGTGCCAGCAGCCCCGCGGGGCTCACGGCCGGGGATACGCAGTATTTT.

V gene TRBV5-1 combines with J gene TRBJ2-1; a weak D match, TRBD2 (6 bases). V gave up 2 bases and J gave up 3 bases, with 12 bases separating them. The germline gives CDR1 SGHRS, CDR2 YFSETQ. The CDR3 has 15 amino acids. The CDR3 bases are TGCGCCAGCAGCTTAACGGGAGATGACTACAATGAGCAGTTCTTC. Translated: CASSLTGDDYNEQFF.

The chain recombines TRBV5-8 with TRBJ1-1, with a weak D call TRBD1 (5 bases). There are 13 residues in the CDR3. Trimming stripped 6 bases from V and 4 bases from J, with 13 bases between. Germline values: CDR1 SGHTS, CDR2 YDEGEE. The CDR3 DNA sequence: TGTGCCAGCAACTGGGGCGCGAGCACTGAAGCTTTCTTT. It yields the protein CASNWGASTEAFF.

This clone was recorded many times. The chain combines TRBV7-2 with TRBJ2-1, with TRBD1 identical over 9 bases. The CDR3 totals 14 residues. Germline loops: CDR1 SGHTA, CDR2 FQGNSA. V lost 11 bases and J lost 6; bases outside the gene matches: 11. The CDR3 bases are TGTGCCTCGCTCAGGGGGACAGGGTCCAATGAGCAGTTCTTC. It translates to CASLRGTGSNEQFF.

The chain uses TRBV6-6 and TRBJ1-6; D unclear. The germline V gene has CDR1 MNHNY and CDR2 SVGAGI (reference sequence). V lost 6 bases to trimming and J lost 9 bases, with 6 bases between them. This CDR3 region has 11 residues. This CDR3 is CASSLSSPLHF. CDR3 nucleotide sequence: TGTGCCAGCAGCCTCAGTTCACCCCTCCACTTT.

CDR3 loop: CASSPGSGAGEQFF. CDR3 nucleotides: TGTGCCAGCAGCCCCGGTTCAGGGGCTGGGGAGCAGTTCTTC. The V gene is TRBV9, the J gene TRBJ2-1, with a weak D call TRBD1 (6 bases). This CDR3 has 14 amino acids. Germline CDR1 and CDR2: SGDLS and YYNGEE. V was pared by 4 bases and J by 10 bases, with 18 bases between.

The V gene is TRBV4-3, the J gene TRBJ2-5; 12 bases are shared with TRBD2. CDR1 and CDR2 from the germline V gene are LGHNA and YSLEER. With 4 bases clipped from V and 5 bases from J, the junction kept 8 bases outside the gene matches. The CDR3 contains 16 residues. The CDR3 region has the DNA TGCGCCAGCAGCCTAAACGGACTAGCGGGGAGGGAGACCCAGTACTTC. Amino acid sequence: CASSLNGLAGRETQYF.